The following is a T cell receptor beta chain sequence with its context. Its antigen is unidentified. The sample is drawn from a study of shared clonotypes between healthy human individuals. Findings of the study overall: Limitation of the genetic and exposure-history diversity represented came from the few donors. Rarefaction demonstrated incomplete sorted-subset sequencing despite large depth. The authors sampled blood alone, and tissue repertoires likely differ.

TCRdb's copy holds only in-frame clones and misses some; the assay was immunoSEQ multiplex PCR. This table holds 1.5 million to 1.9 million clones, 98% found once. The sequenced sample was naive CD4+ T cells sorted from blood. The sample's subset: CD45RA+ positively selected. The sequence came from a man aged 25-45 years in good health.

CDR3 bases: TGTGCCAGCAGCGTAGTCCGCAATGGATGCAAAAACATTCAGTACTTC. It encodes CASSVVRNGCKNIQYF. The rearrangement uses TRBV9 and TRBJ2-4; D call uncertain. Trimming removed 0 bases from V and 3 bases from J, with 13 bases in between. The CDR3 totals 16 residues. Germline V gene sequence: CDR1 SGDLS, CDR2 YYNGEE.